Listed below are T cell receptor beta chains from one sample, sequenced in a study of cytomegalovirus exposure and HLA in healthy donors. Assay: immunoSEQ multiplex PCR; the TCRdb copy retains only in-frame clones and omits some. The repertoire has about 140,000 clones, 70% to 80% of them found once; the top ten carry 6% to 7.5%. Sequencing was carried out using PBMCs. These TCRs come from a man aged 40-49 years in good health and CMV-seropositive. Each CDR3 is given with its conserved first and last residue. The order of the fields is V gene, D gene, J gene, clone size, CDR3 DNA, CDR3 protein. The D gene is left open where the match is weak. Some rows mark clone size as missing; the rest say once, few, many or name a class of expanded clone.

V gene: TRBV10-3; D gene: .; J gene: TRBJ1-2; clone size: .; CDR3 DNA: TGTGCCATCACGGCGGAAGCTAACTATGGCTACACCTTC; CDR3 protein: CAITAEANYGYTF
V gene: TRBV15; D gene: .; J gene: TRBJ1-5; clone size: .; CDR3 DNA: TGTGCCACCAGCAGAGTAGGTACAGTTTATAGCAATCAGCCCCAGCATTTT; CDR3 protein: CATSRVGTVYSNQPQHF
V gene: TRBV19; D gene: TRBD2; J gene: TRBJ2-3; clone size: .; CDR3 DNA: TGTGCCAGTAGTGAGGGACTAGCAGGCACAGATACGCAGTATTTT; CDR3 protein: CASSEGLAGTDTQYF
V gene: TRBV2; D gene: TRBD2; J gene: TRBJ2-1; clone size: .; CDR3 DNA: TGTGCCAGCAGACTAGCGGGCAACAATGAGCAGTTCTTC; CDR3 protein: CASRLAGNNEQFF
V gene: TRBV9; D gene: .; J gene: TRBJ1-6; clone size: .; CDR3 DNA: TGTGCCAGCAGCATCCGGCGACAGGATTCACCCCTCCACTTT; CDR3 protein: CASSIRRQDSPLHF
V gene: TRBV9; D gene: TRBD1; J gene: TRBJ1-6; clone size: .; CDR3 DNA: TGTGCCAGCAGCTACCCGGACAGGGCGGATTCACCCCTCCACTTT; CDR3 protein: CASSYPDRADSPLHF
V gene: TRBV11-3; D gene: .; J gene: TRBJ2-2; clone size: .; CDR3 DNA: TGTGCCAGCAGCTTAGCGTTTTGGGGCTGGGAAACCGGGGAGCTGTTTTTT; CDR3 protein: CASSLAFWGWETGELFF
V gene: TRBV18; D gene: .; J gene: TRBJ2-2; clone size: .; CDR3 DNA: TGTGCCAGCTCACCATCAGGTGGCACCGGGGAGCTGTTTTTT; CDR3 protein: CASSPSGGTGELFF
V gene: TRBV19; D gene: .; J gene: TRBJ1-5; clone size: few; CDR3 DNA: TGTGCCAGTAGTTCTCAGGGTATCAATCAGCCCCAGCATTTT; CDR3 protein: CASSSQGINQPQHF
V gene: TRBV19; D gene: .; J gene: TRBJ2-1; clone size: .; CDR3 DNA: TGTGCCAGTAGAAGGAGGGGTGGGATGTACAATGAGCAGTTCTTC; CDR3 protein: CASRRRGGMYNEQFF
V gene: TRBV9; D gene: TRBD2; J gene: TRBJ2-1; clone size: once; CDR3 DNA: TGTGCCAGCAGCGCCCTGAGCGGGAGGAGGTACAATGAGCAGTTCTTC; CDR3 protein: CASSALSGRRYNEQFF
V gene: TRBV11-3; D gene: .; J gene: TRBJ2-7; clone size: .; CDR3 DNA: TGTGCCAGCAGCTTCCGGGACTACGAGCAGTACTTC; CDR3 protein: CASSFRDYEQYF
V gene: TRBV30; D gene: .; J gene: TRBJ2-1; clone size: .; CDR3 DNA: TGTGCCTGGAGTGTCGGAGACTACAATGAGCAGTTCTTC; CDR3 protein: CAWSVGDYNEQFF
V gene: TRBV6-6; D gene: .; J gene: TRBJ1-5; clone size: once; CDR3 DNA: TGTGCCAGCAGGGCCCCTTCGAGCAATCAGCCCCAGCATTTT; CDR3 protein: CASRAPSSNQPQHF
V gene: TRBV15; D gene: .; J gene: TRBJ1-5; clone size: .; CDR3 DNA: TGTGCCACCAGCAGAGCTGGACAGTTCGGAGAGCCCCAGCATTTT; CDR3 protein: CATSRAGQFGEPQHF
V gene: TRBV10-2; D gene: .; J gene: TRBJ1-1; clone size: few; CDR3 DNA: TGCGCCAGCCTCCGAAAAGCCAGGGTGGGGGCCACTGAAGCTTTCTTT; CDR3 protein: CASLRKARVGATEAFF
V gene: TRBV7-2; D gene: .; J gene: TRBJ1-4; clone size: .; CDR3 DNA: TGTGCCAGCAGCTCTTTCCGGGGGAATGAAAAACTGTTTTTT; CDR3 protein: CASSSFRGNEKLFF
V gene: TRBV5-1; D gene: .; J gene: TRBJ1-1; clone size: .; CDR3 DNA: TGCGCCAGCAGCGGGGGGAGGGGAGAGAACACTGAAGCTTTCTTT; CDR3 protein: CASSGGRGENTEAFF
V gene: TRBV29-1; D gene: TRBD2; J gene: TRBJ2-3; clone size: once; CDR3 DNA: TGCAGCGTTGCACGGCGGGAGAGAGATACGCAGTATTTT; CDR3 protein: CSVARRERDTQYF
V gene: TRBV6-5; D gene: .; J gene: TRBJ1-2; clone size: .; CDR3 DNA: TGTGCCAGCAGTGAAGCGTACAGGGATGGCTACACCTTC; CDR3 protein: CASSEAYRDGYTF
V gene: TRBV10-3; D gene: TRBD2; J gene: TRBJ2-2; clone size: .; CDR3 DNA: TGTGCCATCAGTGAGCAGCGGGAGGGTGTCGGGGAGCTGTTTTTT; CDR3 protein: CAISEQREGVGELFF
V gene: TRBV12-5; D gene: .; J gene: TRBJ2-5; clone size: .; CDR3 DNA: TGTGCTAGTGGCACGGGAGTGGGGGAGACCCAGTACTTC; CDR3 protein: CASGTGVGETQYF
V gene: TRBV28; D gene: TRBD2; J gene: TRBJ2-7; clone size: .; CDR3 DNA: TGTGCCAGCAGAAAAGCGGGAGGGCCCGACGAGCAGTACTTC; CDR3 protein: CASRKAGGPDEQYF
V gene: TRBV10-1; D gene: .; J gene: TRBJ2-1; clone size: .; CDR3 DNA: TGCGCCAGCAGTGAGTCGATTAGCGTCTACAATGAGCAGTTCTTC; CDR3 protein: CASSESISVYNEQFF
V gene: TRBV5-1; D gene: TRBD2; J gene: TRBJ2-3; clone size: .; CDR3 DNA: TGCGCCAGCAGCTCCCGGACTAGCGGGAGTTCGACAGATACGCAGTATTTT; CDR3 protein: CASSSRTSGSSTDTQYF
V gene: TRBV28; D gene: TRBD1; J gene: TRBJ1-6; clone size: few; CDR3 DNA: TGTGCCAGCAGTTCGGGACAGGGGTTTTCACCCCTCCACTTT; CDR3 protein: CASSSGQGFSPLHF
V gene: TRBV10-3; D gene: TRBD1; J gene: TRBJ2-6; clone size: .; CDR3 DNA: TGTGCCATCAGTGAAGGCTGGACAGGTGGGGCCAACGTCCTGACTTTC; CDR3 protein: CAISEGWTGGANVLTF
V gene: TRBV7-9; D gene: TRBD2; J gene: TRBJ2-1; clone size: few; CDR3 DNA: TGTGCCAGCAGCTTTTCTACCGATAGCGGGTCGCAGTTCTTC; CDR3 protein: CASSFSTDSGSQFF
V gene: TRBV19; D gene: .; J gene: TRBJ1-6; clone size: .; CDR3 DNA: TGTGCCAGTAGCGGGCAGGGATCACCCCTCCACTTT; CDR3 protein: CASSGQGSPLHF
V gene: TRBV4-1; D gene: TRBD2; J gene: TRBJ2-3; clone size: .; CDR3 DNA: TGCGCCAGCAGCCGGGACGGGAGGTTCACAGATACGCAGTATTTT; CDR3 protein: CASSRDGRFTDTQYF
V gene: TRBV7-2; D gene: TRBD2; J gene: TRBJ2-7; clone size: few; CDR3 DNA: TGTGCCAGCACCTTAGGTCCTAGCGGGAGGACTACCCCCTACGAGCAGTACTTC; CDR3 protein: CASTLGPSGRTTPYEQYF
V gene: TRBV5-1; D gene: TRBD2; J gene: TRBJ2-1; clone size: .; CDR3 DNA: TGCGCCAGCAGCCCCCGGACTAGCGGGGGTTACAATGAGCAGTTCTTC; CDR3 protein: CASSPRTSGGYNEQFF
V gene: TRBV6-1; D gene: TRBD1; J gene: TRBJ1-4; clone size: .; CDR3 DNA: TGTGCCAGCAGTGAGGACAGGGATGAAAAACTGTTTTTT; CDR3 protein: CASSEDRDEKLFF
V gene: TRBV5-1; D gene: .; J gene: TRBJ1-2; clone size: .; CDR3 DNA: TGCGCCAGCAGCTTGGAACGGGGAACTGATGGCTACACCTTC; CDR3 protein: CASSLERGTDGYTF
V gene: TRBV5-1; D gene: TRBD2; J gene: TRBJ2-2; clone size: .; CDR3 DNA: TGCGCCAGCTCCCGACTAGCGGGAAATACCGGGGAGCTGTTTTTT; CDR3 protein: CASSRLAGNTGELFF
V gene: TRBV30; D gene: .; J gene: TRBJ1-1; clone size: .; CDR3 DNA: TGTGCCTGGAGTGTTACGCACAGGGAGGGATCTGAAGCTTTCTTT; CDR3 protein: CAWSVTHREGSEAFF
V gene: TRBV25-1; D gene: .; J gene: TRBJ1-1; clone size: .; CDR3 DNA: TGTGCCAGCAGTGAATCGTGGAACACTGAAGCTTTCTTT; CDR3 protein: CASSESWNTEAFF
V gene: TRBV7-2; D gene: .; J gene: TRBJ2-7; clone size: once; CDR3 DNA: TGTGCCAGCAGCTTAACGGGGGCAGGGGGCGAGCAGTACTTC; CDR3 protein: CASSLTGAGGEQYF
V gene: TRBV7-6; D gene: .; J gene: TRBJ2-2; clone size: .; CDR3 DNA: TGTGCCAGCAGCTTAACGTCTTCATCGAGACAACCCGGGGAGCTGTTTTTT; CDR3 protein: CASSLTSSSRQPGELFF
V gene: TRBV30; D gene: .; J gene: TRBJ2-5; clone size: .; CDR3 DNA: TGTGCCTGGAGCAGGACTTATGAAGAGACCCAGTACTTC; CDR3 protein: CAWSRTYEETQYF
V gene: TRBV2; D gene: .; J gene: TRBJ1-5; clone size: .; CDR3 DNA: TGTGCCAGCAGTGTGGAACAGGGCGGTGTGCAGCCCCAGCATTTT; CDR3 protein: CASSVEQGGVQPQHF
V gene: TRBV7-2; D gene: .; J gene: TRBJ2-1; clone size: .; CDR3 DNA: TGTGCCAGCAGACTCCCGGGGGGCCACGGCTACAATGAGCAGTTCTTC; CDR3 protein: CASRLPGGHGYNEQFF
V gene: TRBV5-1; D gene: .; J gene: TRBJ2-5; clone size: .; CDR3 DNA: TGCGCCAGCAGCTTGGTAGCCAGTTCACAAGAGACCCAGTACTTC; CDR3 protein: CASSLVASSQETQYF
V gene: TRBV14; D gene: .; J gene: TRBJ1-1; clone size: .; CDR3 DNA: TGTGCCAGCAGTAGAGAGTACACTGAAGCTTTCTTT; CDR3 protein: CASSREYTEAFF
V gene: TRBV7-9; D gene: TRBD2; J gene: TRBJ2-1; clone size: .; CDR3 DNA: TGTTCCAGCAAAGGAGCCGCTAGCGGGAGGGTCAATGAGCAGTTCTTC; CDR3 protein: CSSKGAASGRVNEQFF
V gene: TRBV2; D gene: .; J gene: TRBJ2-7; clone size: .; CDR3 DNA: TGTGCCAGCAGTGAAGATACAGTTTCCTACGAGCAGTACTTC; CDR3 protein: CASSEDTVSYEQYF
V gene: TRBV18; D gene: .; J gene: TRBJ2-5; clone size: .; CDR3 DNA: TGTGCCAGCTCACCACAGGCCGGAGCAAAAGAGACCCAGTACTTC; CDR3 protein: CASSPQAGAKETQYF
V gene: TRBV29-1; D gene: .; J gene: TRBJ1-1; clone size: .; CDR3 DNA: TGCAGCGTCAGGGCTGTGAACACTGAAGCTTTCTTT; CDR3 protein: CSVRAVNTEAFF
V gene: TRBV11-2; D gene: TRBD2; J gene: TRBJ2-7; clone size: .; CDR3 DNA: TGTGCCAGCAGCCGTCAGCGGGACTTCTCCTACGAGCAGTACTTC; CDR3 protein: CASSRQRDFSYEQYF
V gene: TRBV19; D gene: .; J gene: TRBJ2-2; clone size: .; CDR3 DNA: TGTGCCAGTCAGGTTCAGGAGGTGAGCGGGGAGCTGTTTTTT; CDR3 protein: CASQVQEVSGELFF
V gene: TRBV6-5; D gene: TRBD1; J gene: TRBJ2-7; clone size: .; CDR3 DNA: TGTGCCAGCACCCCCCAGGGACAGGGGGCCTACGAGCAGTACTTC; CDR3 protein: CASTPQGQGAYEQYF
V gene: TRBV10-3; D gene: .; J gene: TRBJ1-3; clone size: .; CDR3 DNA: TGTGCCATCAGTGAGTCGGGGCTCTCTGGAAACACCATATATTTT; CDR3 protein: CAISESGLSGNTIYF
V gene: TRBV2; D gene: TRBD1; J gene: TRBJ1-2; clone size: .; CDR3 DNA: TGTGCCAGCAGTCTTGACAGGGGGCATGGCTACACCTTC; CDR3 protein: CASSLDRGHGYTF
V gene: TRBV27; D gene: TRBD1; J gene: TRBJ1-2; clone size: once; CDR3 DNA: TGTGCCAGCAGCCGGGACAGGGAGACTGGCTACACCTTC; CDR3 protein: CASSRDRETGYTF
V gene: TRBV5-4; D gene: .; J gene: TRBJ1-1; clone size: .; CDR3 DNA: TGTGCCAGCAGCTTGGAAGGGGCAAACACTGAAGCTTTCTTT; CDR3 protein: CASSLEGANTEAFF
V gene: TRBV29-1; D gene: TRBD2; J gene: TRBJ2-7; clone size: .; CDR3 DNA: TGCAGCGTTGAAGGGCTAGCGGGAGGTTTGTACGAGCAGTACTTC; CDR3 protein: CSVEGLAGGLYEQYF
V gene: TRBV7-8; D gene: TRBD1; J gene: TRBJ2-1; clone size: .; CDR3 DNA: TGTGCCAGCAGCCCTCGGCTGAGTGTGGCGGGACAGGGTGCGGGTGAGCAGTTCTTC; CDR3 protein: CASSPRLSVAGQGAGEQFF
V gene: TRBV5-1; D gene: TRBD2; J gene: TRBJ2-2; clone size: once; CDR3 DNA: TGCGCCAGCAGCTTGGCTGGGACTAGCGTTTCCGGGGAGCTGTTTTTT; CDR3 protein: CASSLAGTSVSGELFF
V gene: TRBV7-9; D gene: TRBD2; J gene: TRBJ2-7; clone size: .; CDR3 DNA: TGTGCCAGCAGCTCCGGACCAGCGGGAGGGCCTGGGGAGCAGTACTTC; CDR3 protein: CASSSGPAGGPGEQYF
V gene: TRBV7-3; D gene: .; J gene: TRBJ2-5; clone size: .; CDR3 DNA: TGTGCCAGCAGCTTAAGGGGCAGCCAAGAGACCCAGTACTTC; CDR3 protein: CASSLRGSQETQYF